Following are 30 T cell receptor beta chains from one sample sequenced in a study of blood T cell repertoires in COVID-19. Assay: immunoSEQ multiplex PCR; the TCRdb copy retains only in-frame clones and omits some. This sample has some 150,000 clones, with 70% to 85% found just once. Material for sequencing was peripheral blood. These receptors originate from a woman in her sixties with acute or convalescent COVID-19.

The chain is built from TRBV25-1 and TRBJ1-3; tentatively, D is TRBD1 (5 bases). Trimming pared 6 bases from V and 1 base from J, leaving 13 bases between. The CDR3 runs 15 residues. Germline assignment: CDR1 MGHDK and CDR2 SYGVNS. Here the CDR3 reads CASSEPGSSGNTIYF. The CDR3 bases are TGTGCCAGCAGCGAGCCAGGGTCATCTGGAAACACCATATATTTT.

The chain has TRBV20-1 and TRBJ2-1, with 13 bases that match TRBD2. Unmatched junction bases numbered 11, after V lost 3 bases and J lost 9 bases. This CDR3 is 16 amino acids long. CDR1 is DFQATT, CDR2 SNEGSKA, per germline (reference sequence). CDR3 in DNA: TGCAGTGCTAGTGCCTCACTAGCGGGGGGGCCGCGTGAGCAGTTCTTC. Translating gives CSASASLAGGPREQFF.

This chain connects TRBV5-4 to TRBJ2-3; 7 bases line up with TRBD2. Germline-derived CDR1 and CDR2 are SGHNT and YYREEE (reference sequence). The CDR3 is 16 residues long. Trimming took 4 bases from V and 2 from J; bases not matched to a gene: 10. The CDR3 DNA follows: TGTGCCAGCAGCCCTGGATCTAGCGGAAACACAGATACGCAGTATTTT. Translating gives CASSPGSSGNTDTQYF.

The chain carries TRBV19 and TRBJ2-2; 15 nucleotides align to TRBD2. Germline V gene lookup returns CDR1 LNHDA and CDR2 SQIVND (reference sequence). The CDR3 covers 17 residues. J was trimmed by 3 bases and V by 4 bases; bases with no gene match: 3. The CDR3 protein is CASSRTSGGADTGELFF. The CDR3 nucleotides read TGTGCCAGTAGTAGGACTAGCGGGGGGGCGGACACCGGGGAGCTGTTTTTT.

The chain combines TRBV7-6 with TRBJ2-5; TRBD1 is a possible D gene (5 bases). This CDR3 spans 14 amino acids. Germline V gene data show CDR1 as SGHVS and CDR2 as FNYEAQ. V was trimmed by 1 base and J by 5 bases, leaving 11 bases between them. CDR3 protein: CASSLEGLGETQYF. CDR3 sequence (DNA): TGTGCCAGCAGCTTAGAGGGGCTGGGTGAGACCCAGTACTTC.

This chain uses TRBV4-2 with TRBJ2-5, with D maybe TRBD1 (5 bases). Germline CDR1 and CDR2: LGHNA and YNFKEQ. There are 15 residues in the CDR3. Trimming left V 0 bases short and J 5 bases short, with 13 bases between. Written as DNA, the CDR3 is TGTGCCAGCAGCCAAGATGAGGCCAGGGTCGAGACCCAGTACTTC. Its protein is CASSQDEARVETQYF.

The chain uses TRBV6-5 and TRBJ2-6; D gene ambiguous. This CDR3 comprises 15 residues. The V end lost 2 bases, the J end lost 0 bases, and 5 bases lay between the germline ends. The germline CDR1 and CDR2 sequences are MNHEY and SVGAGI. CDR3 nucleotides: TGTGCCAGCAGTTACGTCTACTCTGGGGCCAACGTCCTGACTTTC. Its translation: CASSYVYSGANVLTF.

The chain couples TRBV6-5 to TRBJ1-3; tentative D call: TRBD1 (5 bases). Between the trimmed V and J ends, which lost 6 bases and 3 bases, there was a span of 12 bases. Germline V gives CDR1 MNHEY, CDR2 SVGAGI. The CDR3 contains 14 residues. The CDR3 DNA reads TGTGCCAGCAGACCCAGGGCGCTTGGAAACACCATATATTTT. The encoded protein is CASRPRALGNTIYF.

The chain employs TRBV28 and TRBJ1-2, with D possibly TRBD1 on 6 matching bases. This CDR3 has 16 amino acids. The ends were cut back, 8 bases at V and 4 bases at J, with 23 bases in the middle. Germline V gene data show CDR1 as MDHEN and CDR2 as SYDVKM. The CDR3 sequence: CASLKGPPQGLYGYTF. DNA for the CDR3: TGTGCCAGCCTCAAAGGGCCACCCCAGGGGCTCTATGGCTACACCTTC.

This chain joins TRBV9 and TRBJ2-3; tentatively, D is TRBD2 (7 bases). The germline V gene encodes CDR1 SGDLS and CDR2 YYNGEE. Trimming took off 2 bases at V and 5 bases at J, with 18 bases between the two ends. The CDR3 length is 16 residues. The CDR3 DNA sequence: TGTGCCAGCAGCGTTGGGGGGGCGGCACGAGTAGATACGCAGTATTTT. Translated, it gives CASSVGGAARVDTQYF.

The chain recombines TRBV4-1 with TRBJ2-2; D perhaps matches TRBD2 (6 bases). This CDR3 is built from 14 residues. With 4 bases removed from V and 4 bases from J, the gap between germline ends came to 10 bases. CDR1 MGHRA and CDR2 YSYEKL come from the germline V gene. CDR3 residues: CASSRGESTGELFF. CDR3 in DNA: TGCGCCAGCAGCCGCGGGGAAAGCACCGGGGAGCTGTTTTTT.

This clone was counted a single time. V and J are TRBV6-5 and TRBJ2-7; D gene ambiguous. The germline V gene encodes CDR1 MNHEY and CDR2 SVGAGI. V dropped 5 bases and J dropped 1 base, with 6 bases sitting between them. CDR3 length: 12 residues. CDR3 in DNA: TGTGCCAGCAGTAAATCTTCCTACGAGCAGTACTTC. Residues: CASSKSSYEQYF.

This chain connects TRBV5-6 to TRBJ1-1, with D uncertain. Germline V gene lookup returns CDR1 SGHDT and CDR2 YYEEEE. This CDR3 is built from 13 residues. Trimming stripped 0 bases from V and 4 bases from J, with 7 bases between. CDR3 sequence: CASSLAAGTEAFF. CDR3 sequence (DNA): TGTGCCAGCAGCTTGGCCGCAGGCACTGAAGCTTTCTTT.

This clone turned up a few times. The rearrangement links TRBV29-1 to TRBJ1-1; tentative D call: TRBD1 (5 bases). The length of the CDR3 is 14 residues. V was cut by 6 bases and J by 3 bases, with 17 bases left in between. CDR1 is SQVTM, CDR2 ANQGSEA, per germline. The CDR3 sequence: CSVSTLGGYTEAFF. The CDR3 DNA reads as TGCAGCGTCTCCACCCTGGGGGGGTACACTGAAGCTTTCTTT.

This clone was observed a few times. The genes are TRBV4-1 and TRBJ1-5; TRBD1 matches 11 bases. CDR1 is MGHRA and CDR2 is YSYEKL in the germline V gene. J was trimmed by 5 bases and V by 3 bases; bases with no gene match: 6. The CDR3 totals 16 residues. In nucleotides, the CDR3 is TGCGCCAGCAGCCAGGGGACAGGGGGGAAAGATCAGCCCCAGCATTTT. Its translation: CASSQGTGGKDQPQHF.

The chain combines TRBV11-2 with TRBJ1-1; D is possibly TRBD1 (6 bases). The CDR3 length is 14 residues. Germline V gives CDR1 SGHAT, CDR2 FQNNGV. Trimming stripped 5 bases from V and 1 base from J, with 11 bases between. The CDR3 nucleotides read TGTGCCAGCAGCCTACAACAGGGGAACACTGAAGCTTTCTTT. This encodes CASSLQQGNTEAFF.

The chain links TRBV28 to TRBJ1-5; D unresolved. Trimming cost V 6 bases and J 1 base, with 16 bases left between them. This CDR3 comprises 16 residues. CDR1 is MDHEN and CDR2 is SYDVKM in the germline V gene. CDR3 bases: TGTGCCAGCAGCCCTAATCCCTATTCGAGCAATCAGCCCCAGCATTTT. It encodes CASSPNPYSSNQPQHF. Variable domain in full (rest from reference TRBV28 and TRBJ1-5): DVKVTQSSRYLVKRTGEKVFLECVQDMDHENMFWYRQDPGLGLRLIYFSYDVKMKEKGDIPEGYSVSREKKERFSLILESASTNQTSMYLCASSPNPYSSNQPQHFGDGTRLSIL.

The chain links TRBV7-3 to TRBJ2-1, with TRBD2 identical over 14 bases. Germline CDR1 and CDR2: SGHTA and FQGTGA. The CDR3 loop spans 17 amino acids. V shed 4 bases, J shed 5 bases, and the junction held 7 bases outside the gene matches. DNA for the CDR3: TGTGCCAGCAGCTCTCGGACTAGCGGGGGGCCCCACAATGAGCAGTTCTTC. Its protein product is CASSSRTSGGPHNEQFF.

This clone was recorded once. In nucleotides, the CDR3 is TGTGCCAGCAGCTTAGGGACAGGGAACTATGGCTACACCTTC. Protein: CASSLGTGNYGYTF. The chain employs TRBV11-2 and TRBJ1-2; the match to TRBD1 covers 8 bases. Germline V gene sequence: CDR1 SGHAT, CDR2 FQNNGV. This CDR3 has 14 amino acids. The V segment lost 1 base and the J segment 2 bases; nucleotides outside the gene matches: 0.

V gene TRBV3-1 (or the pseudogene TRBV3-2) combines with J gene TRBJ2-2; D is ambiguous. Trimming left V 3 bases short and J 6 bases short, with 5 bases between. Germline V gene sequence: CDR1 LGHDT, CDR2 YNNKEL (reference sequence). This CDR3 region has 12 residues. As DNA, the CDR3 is TGTGCCAGCAGCCAGTCGGCCGGGGAGCTGTTTTTT. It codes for CASSQSAGELFF.

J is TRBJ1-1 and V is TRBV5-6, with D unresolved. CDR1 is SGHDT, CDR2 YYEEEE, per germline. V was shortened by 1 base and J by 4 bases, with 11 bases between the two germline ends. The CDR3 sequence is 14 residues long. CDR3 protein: CASSLQGRGTEAFF. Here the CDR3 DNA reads TGTGCCAGCAGCTTGCAAGGACGGGGCACTGAAGCTTTCTTT. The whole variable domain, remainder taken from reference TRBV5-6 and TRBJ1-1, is DAGVTQSPTHLIKTRGQQVTLRCSPKSGHDTVSWYQQALGQGPQFIFQYYEEEERQRGNFPDRFSGHQFPNYSSELNVNALLLGDSALYLCASSLQGRGTEAFFGQGTRLTVV.

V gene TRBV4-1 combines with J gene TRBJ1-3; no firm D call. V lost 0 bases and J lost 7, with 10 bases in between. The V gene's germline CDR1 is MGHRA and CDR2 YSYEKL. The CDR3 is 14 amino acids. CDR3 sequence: CASSQDSFRNTIYF. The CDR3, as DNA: TGCGCCAGCAGCCAAGACAGTTTTCGCAACACCATATATTTT.

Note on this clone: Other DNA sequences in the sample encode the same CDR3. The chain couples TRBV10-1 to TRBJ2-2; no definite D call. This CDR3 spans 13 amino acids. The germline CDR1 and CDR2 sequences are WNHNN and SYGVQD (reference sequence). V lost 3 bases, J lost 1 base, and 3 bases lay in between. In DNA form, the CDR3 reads TGCGCCAGCAGTGATCTGAACACCGGGGAGCTGTTTTTT. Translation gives CASSDLNTGELFF.

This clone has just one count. The CDR3 DNA reads TGCGCCAGCAGCTCCGGTAAAACGTATGTCCCCTATGGCTACACCTTC. Its translation: CASSSGKTYVPYGYTF. The gene calls are TRBV5-1 and TRBJ1-2; D remains ambiguous. Looked up from germline, CDR1 is SGHRS and CDR2 is YFSETQ. This CDR3 is 16 amino acids long. V was shortened by 3 bases and J by 4 bases, with 19 bases between the two germline ends.

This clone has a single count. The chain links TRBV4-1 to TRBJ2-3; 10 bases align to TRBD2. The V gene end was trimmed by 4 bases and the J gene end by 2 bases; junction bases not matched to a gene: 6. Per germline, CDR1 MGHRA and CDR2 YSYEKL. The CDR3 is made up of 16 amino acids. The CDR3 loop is CASSRTSGATTDTQYF. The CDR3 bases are TGCGCCAGCAGCCGTACTAGCGGGGCTACCACAGATACGCAGTATTTT.

Here the CDR3 DNA reads TGTGCCAGCATGTTAACCGGGACAGGGGGGTATGGCTACACCTTC. Translation gives CASMLTGTGGYGYTF. This chain joins TRBV28 and TRBJ1-2, with 11 positions matching TRBD1. J was trimmed by 5 bases and V by 7 bases; bases with no gene match: 9. The length of the CDR3 is 15 residues. Germline CDR1 MDHEN, CDR2 SYDVKM.

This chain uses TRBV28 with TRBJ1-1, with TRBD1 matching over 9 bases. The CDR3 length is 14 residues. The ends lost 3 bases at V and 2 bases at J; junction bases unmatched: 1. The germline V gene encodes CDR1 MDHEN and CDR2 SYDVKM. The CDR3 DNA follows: TGTGCCAGCAGTTTCACAGGGGGCAACACTGAAGCTTTCTTT. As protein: CASSFTGGNTEAFF.

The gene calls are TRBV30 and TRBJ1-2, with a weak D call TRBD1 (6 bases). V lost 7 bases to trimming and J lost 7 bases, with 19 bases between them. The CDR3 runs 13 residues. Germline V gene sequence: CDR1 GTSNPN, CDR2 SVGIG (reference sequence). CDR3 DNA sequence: TGTGCCTATGCCGCGGACAGCCAGAGTGGCTACACCTTC. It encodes CAYAADSQSGYTF.

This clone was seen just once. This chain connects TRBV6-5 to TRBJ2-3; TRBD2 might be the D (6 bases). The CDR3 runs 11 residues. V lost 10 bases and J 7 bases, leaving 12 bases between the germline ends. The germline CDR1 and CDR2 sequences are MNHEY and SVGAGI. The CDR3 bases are TGTGCCACCACCCGCGGGAATACGCAGTATTTT. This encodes CATTRGNTQYF.

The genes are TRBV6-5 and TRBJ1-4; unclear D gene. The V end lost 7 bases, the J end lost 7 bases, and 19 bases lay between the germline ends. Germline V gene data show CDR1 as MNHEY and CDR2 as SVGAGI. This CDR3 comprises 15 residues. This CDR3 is CASTPPGLEVEKLFF. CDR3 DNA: TGTGCCAGCACCCCTCCGGGTTTAGAGGTTGAAAAACTGTTTTTT.